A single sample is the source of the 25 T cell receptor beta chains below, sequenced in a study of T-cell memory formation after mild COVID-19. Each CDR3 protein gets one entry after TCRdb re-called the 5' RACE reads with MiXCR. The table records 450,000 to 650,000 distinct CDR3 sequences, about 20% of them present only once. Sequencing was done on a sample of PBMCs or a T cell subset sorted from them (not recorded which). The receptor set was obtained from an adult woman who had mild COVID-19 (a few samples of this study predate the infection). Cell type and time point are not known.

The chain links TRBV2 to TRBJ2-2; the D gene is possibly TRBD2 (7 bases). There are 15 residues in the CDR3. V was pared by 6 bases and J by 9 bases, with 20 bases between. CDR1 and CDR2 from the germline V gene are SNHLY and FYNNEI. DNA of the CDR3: TGTGCCAGCAGCCCCTCCCGCACGGGGGGCCGGGAGCTGTTTTTT. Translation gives CASSPSRTGGRELFF.

In DNA form, the CDR3 reads TGTGCCAGCAGCTGGGGGGCCCGAAAGGGGGAGACCCAGTACTTC. Amino acid sequence: CASSWGARKGETQYF. The V call is TRBV5-8, the J call TRBJ2-5; D is tentatively TRBD1 or TRBD2 (6 bases each). The CDR3 loop spans 15 amino acids. The V gene lost 3 bases and the J gene lost 5 bases, with 17 bases spanning the gap. Germline V gene data show CDR1 as SGHTS and CDR2 as YDEGEE.

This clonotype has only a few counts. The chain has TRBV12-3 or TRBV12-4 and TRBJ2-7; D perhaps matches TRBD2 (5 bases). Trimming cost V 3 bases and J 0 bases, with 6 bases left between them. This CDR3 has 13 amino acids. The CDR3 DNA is TGTGCCAGCAGTTTCGGGAACTCCTACGAGCAGTACTTC. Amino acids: CASSFGNSYEQYF.

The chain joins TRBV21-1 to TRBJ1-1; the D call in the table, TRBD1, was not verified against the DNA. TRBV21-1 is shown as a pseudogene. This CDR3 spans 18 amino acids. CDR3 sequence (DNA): TGTGCCAGCCCCCCCGAGGGGCAGGGTTCAGGGTATGACACTGAAGCTTTCTTT. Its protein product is CASPPEGQGSGYDTEAFF.

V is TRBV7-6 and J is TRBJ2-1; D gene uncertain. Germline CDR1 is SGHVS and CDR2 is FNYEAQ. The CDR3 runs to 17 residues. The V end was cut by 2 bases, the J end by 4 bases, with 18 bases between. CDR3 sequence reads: CASSLNPIGSLYNEQFF. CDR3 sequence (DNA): TGTGCCAGCAGCTTAAATCCAATTGGTTCCCTATACAATGAGCAGTTCTTC.

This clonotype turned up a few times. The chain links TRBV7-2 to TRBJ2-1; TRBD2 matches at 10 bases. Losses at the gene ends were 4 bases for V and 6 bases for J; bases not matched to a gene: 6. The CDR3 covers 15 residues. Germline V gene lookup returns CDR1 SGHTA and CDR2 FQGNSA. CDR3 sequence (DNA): TGTGCCAGCAGCTCCATACTAGCGGGGAGCAATGAGCAGTTCTTC. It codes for CASSSILAGSNEQFF.

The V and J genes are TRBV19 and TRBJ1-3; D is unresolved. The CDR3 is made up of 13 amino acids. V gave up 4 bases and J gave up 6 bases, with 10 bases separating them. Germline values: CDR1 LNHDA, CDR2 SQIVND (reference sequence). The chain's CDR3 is CASSRHGVNTIYF. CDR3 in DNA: TGTGCCAGTAGTAGGCACGGGGTAAACACCATATATTTT.

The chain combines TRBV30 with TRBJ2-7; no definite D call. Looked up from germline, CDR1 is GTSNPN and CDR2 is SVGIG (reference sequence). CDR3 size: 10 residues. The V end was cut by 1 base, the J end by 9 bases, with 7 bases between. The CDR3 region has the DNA TGTGCCTGGAGTGAGGGCCCGCAGTACTTC. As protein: CAWSEGPQYF.

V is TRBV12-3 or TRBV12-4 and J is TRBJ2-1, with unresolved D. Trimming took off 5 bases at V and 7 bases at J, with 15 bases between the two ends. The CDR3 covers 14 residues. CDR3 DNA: TGTGCCAGCAGTCCTGGGTCCCTCCGGAATGAGCAGTTCTTC. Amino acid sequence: CASSPGSLRNEQFF.

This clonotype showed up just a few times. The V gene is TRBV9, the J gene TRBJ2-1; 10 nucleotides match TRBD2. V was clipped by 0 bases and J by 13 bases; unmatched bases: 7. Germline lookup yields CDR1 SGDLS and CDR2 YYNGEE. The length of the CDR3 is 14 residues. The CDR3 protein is CASSVAELAGLQFF. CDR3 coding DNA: TGTGCCAGCAGCGTAGCGGAACTAGCGGGATTACAGTTCTTC.

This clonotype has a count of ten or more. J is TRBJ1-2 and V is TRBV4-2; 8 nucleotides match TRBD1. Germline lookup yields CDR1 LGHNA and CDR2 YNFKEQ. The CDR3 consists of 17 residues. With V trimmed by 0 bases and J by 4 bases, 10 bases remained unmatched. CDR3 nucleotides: TGTGCCAGCAGCCAAGAATGGGCAGGGGGCCACTCCTATGGCTACACCTTC. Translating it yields CASSQEWAGGHSYGYTF.

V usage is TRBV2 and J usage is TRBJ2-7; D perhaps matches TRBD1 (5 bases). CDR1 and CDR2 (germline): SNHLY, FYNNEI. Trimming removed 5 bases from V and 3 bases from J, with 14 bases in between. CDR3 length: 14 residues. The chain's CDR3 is CASSSQGMNYEQYF. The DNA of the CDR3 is TGTGCCAGCAGTAGTCAGGGAATGAACTACGAGCAGTACTTC. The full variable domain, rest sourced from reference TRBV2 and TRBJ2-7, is EPEVTQTPSHQVTQMGQEVILRCVPISNHLYFYWYRQILGQKVEFLVSFYNNEISEKSEIFDDQFSVERPDGSNFTLKIRSTKLEDSAMYFCASSSQGMNYEQYFGPGTRLTVT.

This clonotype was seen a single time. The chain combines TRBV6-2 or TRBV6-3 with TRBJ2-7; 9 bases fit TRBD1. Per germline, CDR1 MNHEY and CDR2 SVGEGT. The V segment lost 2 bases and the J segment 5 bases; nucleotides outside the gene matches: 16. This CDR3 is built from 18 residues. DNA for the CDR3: TGTGCCAGCAGTTACCCTGTCCCGGGACAGGGATCGGGACACGAGCAGTACTTC. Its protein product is CASSYPVPGQGSGHEQYF.

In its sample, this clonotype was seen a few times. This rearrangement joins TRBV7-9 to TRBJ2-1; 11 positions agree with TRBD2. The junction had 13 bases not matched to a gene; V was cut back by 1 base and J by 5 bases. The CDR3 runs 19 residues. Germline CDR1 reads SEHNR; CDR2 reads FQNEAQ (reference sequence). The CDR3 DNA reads TGTGCCAGCAGCTTAGGGGGTCTAGCGGGGGGCGCGATCCACAATGAGCAGTTCTTC. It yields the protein CASSLGGLAGGAIHNEQFF.

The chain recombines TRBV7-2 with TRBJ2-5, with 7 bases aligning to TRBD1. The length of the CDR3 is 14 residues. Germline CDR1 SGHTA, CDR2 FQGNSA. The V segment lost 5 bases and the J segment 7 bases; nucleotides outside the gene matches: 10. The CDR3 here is CASSPGTAVGTQYF. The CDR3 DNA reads TGTGCCAGCAGCCCGGGGACAGCCGTAGGGACCCAGTACTTC. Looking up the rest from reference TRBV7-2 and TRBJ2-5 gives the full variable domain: GAGVSQSPSNKVTEKGKDVELRCDPISGHTALYWYRQSLGQGLEFLIYFQGNSAPDKSGLPSDRFSAERTGGSVSTLTIQRTQQEDSAVYLCASSPGTAVGTQYFGPGTRLLVL.

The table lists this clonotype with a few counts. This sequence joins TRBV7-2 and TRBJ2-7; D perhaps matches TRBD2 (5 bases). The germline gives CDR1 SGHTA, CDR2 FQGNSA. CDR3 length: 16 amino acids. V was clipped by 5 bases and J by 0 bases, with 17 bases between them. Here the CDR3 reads CASSLRRRDSSYEQYF. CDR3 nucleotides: TGTGCCAGCAGCCTAAGGAGGCGAGATAGCTCCTACGAGCAGTACTTC.

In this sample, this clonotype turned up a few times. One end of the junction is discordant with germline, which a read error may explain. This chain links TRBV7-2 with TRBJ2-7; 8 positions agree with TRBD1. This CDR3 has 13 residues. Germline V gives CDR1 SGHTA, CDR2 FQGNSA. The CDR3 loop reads CASSEGTAGGGFF. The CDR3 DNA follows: TGTGCCAGCAGCGAGGGGACCGCAGGGGGCGGGTTCTTC. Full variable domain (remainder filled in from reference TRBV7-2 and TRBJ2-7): GAGVSQSPSNKVTEKGKDVELRCDPISGHTALYWYRQSLGQGLEFLIYFQGNSAPDKSGLPSDRFSAERTGGSVSTLTIQRTQQEDSAVYLCASSEGTAGGGFFGPGTRLTVT.

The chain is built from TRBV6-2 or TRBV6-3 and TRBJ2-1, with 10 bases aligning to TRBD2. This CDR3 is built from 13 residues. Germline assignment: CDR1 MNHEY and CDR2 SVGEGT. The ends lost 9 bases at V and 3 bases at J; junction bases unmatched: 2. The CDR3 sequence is CASGLADYNEQFF. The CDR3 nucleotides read TGTGCCAGTGGACTAGCGGACTACAATGAGCAGTTCTTC.

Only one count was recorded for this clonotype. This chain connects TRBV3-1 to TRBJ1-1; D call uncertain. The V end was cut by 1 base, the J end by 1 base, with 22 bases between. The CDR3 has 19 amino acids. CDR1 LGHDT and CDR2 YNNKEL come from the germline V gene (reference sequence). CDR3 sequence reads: CASSQVTSSYRVENTEAFF. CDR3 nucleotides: TGTGCCAGCAGCCAAGTGACGTCGTCCTATCGGGTCGAGAACACTGAAGCTTTCTTT.

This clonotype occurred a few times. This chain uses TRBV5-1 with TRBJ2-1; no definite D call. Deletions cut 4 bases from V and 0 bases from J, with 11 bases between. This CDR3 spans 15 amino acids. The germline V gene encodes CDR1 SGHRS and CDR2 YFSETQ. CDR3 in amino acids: CASSDTTSSYNEQFF. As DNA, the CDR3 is TGCGCCAGCAGCGACACTACAAGCTCCTACAATGAGCAGTTCTTC.

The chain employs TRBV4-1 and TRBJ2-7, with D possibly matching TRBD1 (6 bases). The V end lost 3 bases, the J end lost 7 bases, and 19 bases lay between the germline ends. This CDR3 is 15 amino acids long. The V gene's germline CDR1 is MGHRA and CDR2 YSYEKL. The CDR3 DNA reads TGCGCCAGCAGCCAGGTGGGAGCAGGGGCGCGGGAGCAGTACTTC. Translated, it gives CASSQVGAGAREQYF.

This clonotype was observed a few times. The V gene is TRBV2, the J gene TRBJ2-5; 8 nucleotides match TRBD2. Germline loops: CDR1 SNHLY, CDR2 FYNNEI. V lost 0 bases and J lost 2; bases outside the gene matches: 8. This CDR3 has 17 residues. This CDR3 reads CASSEAPSGGWQETQYF. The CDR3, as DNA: TGTGCCAGCAGTGAAGCGCCGAGCGGGGGATGGCAAGAGACCCAGTACTTC.

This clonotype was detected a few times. The CDR3 reads CASSFATGVNTEAFF. CDR3 coding DNA: TGCGCCAGCAGCTTTGCGACCGGAGTGAACACTGAAGCTTTCTTT. J is TRBJ1-1 and V is TRBV5-1, with D uncertain. V shed 2 bases and J shed 0 bases, with 11 bases lying between them. The germline gives CDR1 SGHRS, CDR2 YFSETQ. This CDR3 region has 15 residues.

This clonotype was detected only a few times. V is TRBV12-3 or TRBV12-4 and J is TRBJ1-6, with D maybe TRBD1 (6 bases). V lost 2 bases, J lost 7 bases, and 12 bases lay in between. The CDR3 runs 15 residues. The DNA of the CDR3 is TGTGCCAGCAGTTTACAGGGACATGGGAATTCACCCCTCCACTTT. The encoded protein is CASSLQGHGNSPLHF.

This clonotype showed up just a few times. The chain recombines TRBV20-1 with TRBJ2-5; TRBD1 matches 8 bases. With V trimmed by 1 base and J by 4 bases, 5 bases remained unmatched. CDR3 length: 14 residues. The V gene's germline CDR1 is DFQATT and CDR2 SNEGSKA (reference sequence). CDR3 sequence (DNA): TGCAGTGCTAGAGGTAGAGGGACAGGAGAGACCCAGTACTTC. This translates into CSARGRGTGETQYF.